The 26 T cell receptor beta chains below come from one sample, sequenced in a study of shared T cell receptors in the human thymus. Using immunoSEQ multiplex PCR, the repertoire was profiled, and TCRdb retains in-frame clones only, with some absent. The table shows 650,000 to 950,000 clones, with over 75% occurring only once. This sample was shared with a second study, whose subject was human thymus T cells.

Material: thymocytes. These receptors originate from a girl in the first two years of life with a congenital heart defect.

This sequence joins TRBV5-6 and TRBJ1-2, with a tentative D call TRBD1 (6 bases). The CDR3 length is 14 residues. Trimming removed 3 bases at V and 3 bases at J, with 12 bases between. Germline V CDR1 and CDR2: SGHDT, YYEEEE. This CDR3 reads CASSWLAGDYGYTF. The CDR3 bases are TGTGCCAGCAGCTGGCTGGCAGGGGACTATGGCTACACCTTC.

V is TRBV6-6 and J is TRBJ1-6; 7 bases are a match to TRBD1. Germline values: CDR1 MNHNY, CDR2 SVGAGI (reference sequence). The CDR3 sequence is 16 residues long. V shed 5 bases and J 7 bases; nucleotides not matched to a gene: 11. The CDR3 DNA reads as TGTGCCAGCAGTAAGGGGGCGCGGGGACACAATTCACCCCTCCACTTT. This translates into CASSKGARGHNSPLHF.

The chain has TRBV2 and TRBJ2-1; the D gene is possibly TRBD1 (6 bases). V lost 4 bases to trimming and J lost 0 bases, with 22 bases between them. The CDR3 is 19 residues long. Germline CDR1 is SNHLY and CDR2 is FYNNEI. CDR3 nucleotide sequence: TGTGCCAGCAGTGGATGGGTTACAGGGTACGAGCGCTCCTACAATGAGCAGTTCTTC. It codes for CASSGWVTGYERSYNEQFF.

In DNA form, the CDR3 reads TGTGCCAGCAGGTCCGACCCAAAGCGAGAGACCCAGTACTTC. Its translation is CASRSDPKRETQYF. This sequence joins TRBV5-4 and TRBJ2-5, with D unclear. Germline V gene sequence: CDR1 SGHNT, CDR2 YYREEE (reference sequence). V was trimmed by 5 bases and J by 4 bases, leaving 15 bases between them. The CDR3 has 14 residues. The whole variable domain, remainder taken from reference TRBV5-4 and TRBJ2-5, is ETGVTQSPTHLIKTRGQQVTLRCSSQSGHNTVSWYQQALGQGPQFIFQYYREEENGRGNFPPRFSGLQFPNYSSELNVNALELDDSALYLCASRSDPKRETQYFGPGTRLLVL.

The rearrangement joins TRBV5-1 to TRBJ1-5; maybe TRBD1 (5 bases). This CDR3 has 15 residues. Germline-derived CDR1 and CDR2 are SGHRS and YFSETQ. The ends were cut back, 2 bases at V and 6 bases at J, with 15 bases in the middle. CDR3 DNA: TGCGCCAGCAGCTTAAAGCCAGGGTCTCGTCAGCCCCAGCATTTT. It translates to CASSLKPGSRQPQHF. The full variable domain, with the rest looked up from reference TRBV5-1 and TRBJ1-5, is KAGVTQTPRYLIKTRGQQVTLSCSPISGHRSVSWYQQTPGQGLQFLFEYFSETQRNKGNFPGRFSGRQFSNSRSEMNVSTLELGDSALYLCASSLKPGSRQPQHFGDGTRLSIL.

The chain joins TRBV4-1 to TRBJ1-2; TRBD1 is a possible D gene (6 bases). Germline CDR1 and CDR2: MGHRA and YSYEKL. V lost 0 bases and J 2 bases, leaving 16 bases between the germline ends. There are 17 residues in the CDR3. The CDR3 sequence: CASSQEVRQEENYGYTF. The DNA of the CDR3 is TGCGCCAGCAGCCAAGAAGTACGACAGGAGGAAAACTATGGCTACACCTTC.

CDR3 DNA sequence: TGTGCTAGTGGTTATGGGACTAGCGGCACCTACAATGAGCAGTTCTTC. This sequence encodes CASGYGTSGTYNEQFF. The genes are TRBV12-5 and TRBJ2-1, with 11 bases matching TRBD2. J lost 2 bases, V lost 4 bases, and 4 bases had no gene match. Germline CDR1 LGHNT, CDR2 FRNRAP. There are 16 residues in the CDR3.

This clone was seen a single time. Other DNA sequences in this sample translate to the same CDR3. The chain couples TRBV2 to TRBJ1-6, with 9 bases lining up with TRBD1. The V segment lost 2 bases and the J segment 7 bases; nucleotides outside the gene matches: 9. Per germline, CDR1 SNHLY and CDR2 FYNNEI. The CDR3 is made up of 17 amino acids. As DNA, the CDR3 is TGTGCCAGCAGTGAAAAGGGGACAGGGTTGGGGAATTCACCCCTCCACTTT. Amino acid sequence: CASSEKGTGLGNSPLHF.

The rearrangement uses TRBV30 and TRBJ1-6; 10 bases are shared with TRBD1. This CDR3 is 14 amino acids long. V lost 7 bases, J lost 10 bases, and 10 bases stayed unmatched. CDR1 and CDR2 from the germline V gene are GTSNPN and SVGIG (reference sequence). CDR3 region: CASTSWTGGSPLHF. The DNA of the CDR3 is TGTGCCTCGACCTCCTGGACAGGGGGATCACCCCTCCACTTT. The full variable domain, rest sourced from reference TRBV30 and TRBJ1-6, is SQTIHQWPATLVQPVGSPLSLECTVEGTSNPNLYWYRQAAGRGLQLLFYSVGIGQISSEVPQNLSASRPQDRQFILSSKKLLLSDSGFYLCASTSWTGGSPLHFGNGTRLTVT.

The chain recombines TRBV29-1 with TRBJ1-2; 8 nucleotides agree with TRBD1. The junction had 12 bases not matched to a gene; V was cut back by 5 bases and J by 4 bases. The length of the CDR3 is 15 residues. Germline V CDR1 and CDR2: SQVTM, ANQGSEA. The CDR3 is CSVHPPGGEGYGYTF. The CDR3 nucleotides are TGCAGCGTTCACCCCCCAGGGGGCGAGGGCTATGGCTACACCTTC.

The V call is TRBV18, the J call TRBJ1-2; D possibly corresponds to TRBD1 (5 bases). The V and J ends lost 2 bases and 0 bases respectively, with 7 bases between them. This CDR3 has 14 amino acids. In germline, CDR1 is KGHSH, CDR2 LQKENI. CDR3 residues: CASSPRGSNYGYTF. As DNA, the CDR3 is TGTGCCAGCTCACCAAGGGGTTCTAACTATGGCTACACCTTC.

V is TRBV5-1 and J is TRBJ1-1, with D unresolved. Trimming removed 3 bases from V and 2 bases from J, with 11 bases in between. Germline values: CDR1 SGHRS, CDR2 YFSETQ. The CDR3 runs 14 residues. The CDR3 reads CASSSLQCNTEAFF. CDR3 sequence (DNA): TGCGCCAGCAGCTCCTTACAGTGCAACACTGAAGCTTTCTTT.

The chain carries TRBV6-4 and TRBJ2-1; tentatively, D is TRBD2 (5 bases). Between the trimmed V and J ends, which lost 4 bases and 4 bases, there was a span of 11 bases. The CDR3 loop spans 14 amino acids. The germline gives CDR1 MRHNA, CDR2 SNTAGT. The CDR3 region is CASSAGPGYNEQFF. The CDR3 DNA sequence: TGTGCCAGCAGTGCGGGCCCGGGGTACAATGAGCAGTTCTTC.

The rearrangement uses TRBV5-1 and TRBJ2-7, with D tentatively TRBD2 (5 bases). Germline CDR1 reads SGHRS; CDR2 reads YFSETQ. The CDR3 has 14 amino acids. V dropped 4 bases and J dropped 2 bases, with 13 bases sitting between them. The CDR3 region has the DNA TGCGCCAGCAGCCCAGCTACGGGGACCTACGAGCAGTACTTC. Its protein is CASSPATGTYEQYF.

The rearrangement joins TRBV4-3 to TRBJ1-6; D gene ambiguous. This CDR3 has 17 residues. CDR1 LGHNA and CDR2 YSLEER come from the germline V gene. Trimming shortened V by 2 bases and J by 0 bases, and 11 bases separated the two germline ends. The CDR3 DNA reads TGCGCCAGCAGCCAATTCGGGGAGAGCTCCTATAATTCACCCCTCCACTTT. This sequence encodes CASSQFGESSYNSPLHF.

The CDR3 region is CASSLGTGPSSYEQYF. The CDR3, as DNA: TGTGCCAGCAGCTTAGGCACAGGTCCCAGCTCCTACGAGCAGTACTTC. The chain combines TRBV7-6 with TRBJ2-7; TRBD1 might be the D (5 bases). Trimming removed 1 base at V and 0 bases at J, with 13 bases between. Germline V gene sequence: CDR1 SGHVS, CDR2 FNYEAQ. The CDR3 loop spans 16 amino acids. The full variable domain, completed using reference TRBV7-6 and TRBJ2-7, is GAGVSQSPRYKVTKRGQDVALRCDPISGHVSLYWYRQALGQGPEFLTYFNYEAQQDKSGLPNDRFSAERPEGSISTLTIQRTEQRDSAMYRCASSLGTGPSSYEQYFGPGTRLTVT.

The chain couples TRBV6-4 to TRBJ1-5, with D possibly TRBD1 on 5 matching bases. The CDR3 loop spans 14 amino acids. Germline-derived CDR1 and CDR2 are MRHNA and SNTAGT. V lost 9 bases, J lost 2 bases, and 14 bases lay in between. CDR3 residues: CARAGQGRNQPQHF. The CDR3 bases are TGTGCCAGGGCGGGGCAGGGCCGCAATCAGCCCCAGCATTTT.

The chain links TRBV5-6 to TRBJ1-2, with TRBD1 matching over 8 bases. Trimming at V came to 7 bases and at J to 2 bases, leaving 16 bases not matched to a gene. The germline gives CDR1 SGHDT, CDR2 YYEEEE. This CDR3 contains 17 residues. The CDR3 region is CASCRYEDRGSNYGYTF. CDR3 nucleotide sequence: TGTGCCAGCTGTAGGTATGAAGACAGGGGCAGCAACTATGGCTACACCTTC.

The rearrangement uses TRBV5-5 and TRBJ2-1; 8 bases map to TRBD2. The CDR3 is made up of 15 amino acids. Looked up from germline, CDR1 is SGHKS and CDR2 is YYEKEE (reference sequence). V dropped 7 bases and J dropped 3; count of bases not matched to a gene: 9. Here the CDR3 DNA reads TGTGCCAGCGTCCGTAGCGGGATTATCTACAATGAGCAGTTCTTC. It yields the protein CASVRSGIIYNEQFF.

The chain uses TRBV9 and TRBJ1-2, with D unclear. The CDR3 has 15 residues. CDR1 is SGDLS and CDR2 is YYNGEE in the germline V gene. The V end was cut by 3 bases, the J end by 3 bases, with 15 bases between. The CDR3 sequence is CASSGYTRSHYGYTF. CDR3 nucleotide sequence: TGTGCCAGCAGCGGTTATACCAGGTCCCACTATGGCTACACCTTC.

The chain recombines TRBV28 with TRBJ1-2; D not certain. Germline V gene sequence: CDR1 MDHEN, CDR2 SYDVKM. The CDR3 extends over 16 amino acids. The V end was cut by 3 bases, the J end by 4 bases, with 18 bases between. CDR3 bases: TGTGCCAGCAGTTTTTCTCCGGGAGGTACGACCTATGGCTACACCTTC. It codes for CASSFSPGGTTYGYTF.

This chain connects TRBV4-3 to TRBJ1-5, with 11 bases lining up with TRBD1. The CDR3 contains 17 residues. Germline V gene data show CDR1 as LGHNA and CDR2 as YSLEER. V lost 5 bases, J lost 7 bases, and 13 bases stayed unmatched. CDR3 residues: CASSADRGRGTAQPQHF. The CDR3 DNA reads as TGCGCCAGCAGCGCGGACAGGGGGCGCGGTACGGCCCAGCCCCAGCATTTT.

V usage is TRBV6-5 and J usage is TRBJ2-7, with D maybe TRBD1 (6 bases). There are 14 residues in the CDR3. Germline CDR1 reads MNHEY; CDR2 reads SVGAGI. The V gene lost 2 bases and the J gene lost 2 bases, with 10 bases spanning the gap. The CDR3 coding sequence is TGTGCCAGCAGTTACAGGGGGTGGCCCTACGAGCAGTACTTC. Amino acid sequence: CASSYRGWPYEQYF.

V gene TRBV7-2 combines with J gene TRBJ2-7; D remains unclear. Germline V gene data show CDR1 as SGHTA and CDR2 as FQGNSA. V lost 3 bases and J 3 bases, leaving 18 bases between the germline ends. The CDR3 covers 16 residues. The CDR3 region is CASSFETSTLYYEQYF. The CDR3 DNA reads TGTGCCAGCAGCTTTGAGACATCGACACTTTACTACGAGCAGTACTTC.

This chain uses TRBV14 with TRBJ1-1, with 8 nucleotides matching TRBD1. The CDR3 runs 16 residues. Germline lookup yields CDR1 SGHDN and CDR2 FVKESK. J was trimmed by 5 bases and V by 7 bases; bases with no gene match: 15. The CDR3 sequence is CASTPPYGQGTTEAFF. CDR3 DNA sequence: TGTGCCAGCACCCCCCCCTACGGACAGGGTACGACTGAAGCTTTCTTT. Looking up the rest from reference TRBV14 and TRBJ1-1 gives the full variable domain: EAGVTQFPSHSVIEKGQTVTLRCDPISGHDNLYWYRRVMGKEIKFLLHFVKESKQDESGMPNNRFLAERTGGTYSTLKVQPAELEDSGVYFCASTPPYGQGTTEAFFGQGTRLTVV.

CDR3: CASSARKTRGPYYGYTF. CDR3 sequence (DNA): TGTGCCAGCAGTGCACGGAAGACCCGAGGGCCTTACTATGGCTACACCTTC. The chain has TRBV2 and TRBJ1-2; D not certain. Germline-derived CDR1 and CDR2 are SNHLY and FYNNEI. The CDR3 runs to 17 residues. Deletions cut 4 bases from V and 3 bases from J, with 21 bases between. The full variable domain, with the rest looked up from reference TRBV2 and TRBJ1-2, is EPEVTQTPSHQVTQMGQEVILRCVPISNHLYFYWYRQILGQKVEFLVSFYNNEISEKSEIFDDQFSVERPDGSNFTLKIRSTKLEDSAMYFCASSARKTRGPYYGYTFGSGTRLTVV.